This TCR beta chain came from a study of T-cell reconstitution after alpha-beta-depleted transplantation in children. TCRbeta library construction was performed incorporating unique molecular identifiers. TCRdb re-called the PCR reads with MiXCR, one entry per CDR3 protein. The sample shows 200,000 to 250,000 distinct CDR3 sequences, roughly 10% of them seen only once. This clonotype turned up a few times. CDR1 is SGHVS, CDR2 FQNEAQ, per germline. The CDR3 length is 16 residues. V lost 3 bases and J lost 4; bases outside the gene matches: 11. The receptor was isolated from a human donor who donated a stem cell graft to a child with acute lymphoblastic leukemia. This chain joins TRBV7-8 and TRBJ1-2; TRBD1 matches at 7 bases. The sample was PBMCs from the stem cell graft donor, taken from the stem cell graft. CDR3 protein: CASSLDGTAQSYGYTF. DNA of the CDR3: TGTGCCAGCAGCTTGGACGGGACAGCACAAAGCTATGGCTACACCTTC.